The clone carrying this T cell receptor beta chain was counted a few times. Data came from immunoSEQ multiplex PCR; TCRdb stores just in-frame clones and leaves some out. The data hold about 260,000 clones, with around 87% observed a single time. The data derive from a study of blood T cell repertoires in COVID-19. This CDR3 region has 14 residues. V was cut by 6 bases and J by 10 bases, with 16 bases left in between. In germline, CDR1 is SNHLY, CDR2 FYNNEI. The sample taken for sequencing was peripheral blood. This TCR was recovered from a woman aged 40 to 49 who had recovered from COVID-19. The gene calls are TRBV2 and TRBJ1-6; no definite D call. The CDR3 nucleotides are TGTGCCAGCAGAGACACAGTGCAGGTCTCACCCCTCCACTTT. It codes for CASRDTVQVSPLHF.